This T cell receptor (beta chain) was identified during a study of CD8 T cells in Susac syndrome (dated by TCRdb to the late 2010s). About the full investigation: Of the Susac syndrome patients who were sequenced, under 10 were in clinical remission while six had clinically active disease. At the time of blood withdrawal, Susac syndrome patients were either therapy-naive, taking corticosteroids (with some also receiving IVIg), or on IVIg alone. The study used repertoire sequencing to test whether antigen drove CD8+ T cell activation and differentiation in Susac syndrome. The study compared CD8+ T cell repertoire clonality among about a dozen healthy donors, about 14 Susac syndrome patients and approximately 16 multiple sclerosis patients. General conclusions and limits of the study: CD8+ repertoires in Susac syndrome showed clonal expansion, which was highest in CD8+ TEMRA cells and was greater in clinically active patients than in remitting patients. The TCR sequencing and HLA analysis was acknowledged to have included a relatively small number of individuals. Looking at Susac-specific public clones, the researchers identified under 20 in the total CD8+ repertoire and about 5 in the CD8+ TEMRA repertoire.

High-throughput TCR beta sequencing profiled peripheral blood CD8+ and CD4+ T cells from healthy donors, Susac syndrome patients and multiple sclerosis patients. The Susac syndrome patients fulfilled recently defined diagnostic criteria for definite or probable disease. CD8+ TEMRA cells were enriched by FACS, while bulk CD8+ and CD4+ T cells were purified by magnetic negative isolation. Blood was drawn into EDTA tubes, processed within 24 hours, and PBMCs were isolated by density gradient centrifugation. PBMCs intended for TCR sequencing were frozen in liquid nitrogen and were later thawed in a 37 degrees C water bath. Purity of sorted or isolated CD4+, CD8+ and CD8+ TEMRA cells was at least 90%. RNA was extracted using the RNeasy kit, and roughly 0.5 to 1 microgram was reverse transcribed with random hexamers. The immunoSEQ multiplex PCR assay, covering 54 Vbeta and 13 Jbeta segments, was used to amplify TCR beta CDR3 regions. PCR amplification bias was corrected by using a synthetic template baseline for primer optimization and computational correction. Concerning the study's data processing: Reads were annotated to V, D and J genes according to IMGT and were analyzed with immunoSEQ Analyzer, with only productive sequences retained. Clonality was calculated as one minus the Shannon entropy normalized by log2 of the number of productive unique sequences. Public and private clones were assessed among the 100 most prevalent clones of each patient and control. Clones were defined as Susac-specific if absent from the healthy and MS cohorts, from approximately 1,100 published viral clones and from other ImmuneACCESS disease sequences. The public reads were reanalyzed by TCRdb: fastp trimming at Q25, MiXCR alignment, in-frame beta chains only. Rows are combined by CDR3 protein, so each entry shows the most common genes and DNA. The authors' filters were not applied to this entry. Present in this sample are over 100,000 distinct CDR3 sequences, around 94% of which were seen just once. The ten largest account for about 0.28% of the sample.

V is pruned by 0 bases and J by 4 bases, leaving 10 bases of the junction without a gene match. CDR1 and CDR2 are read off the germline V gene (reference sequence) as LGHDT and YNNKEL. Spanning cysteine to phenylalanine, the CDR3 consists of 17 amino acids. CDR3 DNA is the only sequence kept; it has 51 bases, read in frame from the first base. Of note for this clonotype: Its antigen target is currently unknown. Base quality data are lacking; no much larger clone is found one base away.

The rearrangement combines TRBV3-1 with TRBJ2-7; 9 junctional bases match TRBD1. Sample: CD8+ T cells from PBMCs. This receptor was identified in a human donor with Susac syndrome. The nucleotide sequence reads TGTGCCAGCAGCCAAGATCCGACAGGGGGAGGAACTTACGAGCAGTACTTC. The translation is CASSQDPTGGGTYEQYF.